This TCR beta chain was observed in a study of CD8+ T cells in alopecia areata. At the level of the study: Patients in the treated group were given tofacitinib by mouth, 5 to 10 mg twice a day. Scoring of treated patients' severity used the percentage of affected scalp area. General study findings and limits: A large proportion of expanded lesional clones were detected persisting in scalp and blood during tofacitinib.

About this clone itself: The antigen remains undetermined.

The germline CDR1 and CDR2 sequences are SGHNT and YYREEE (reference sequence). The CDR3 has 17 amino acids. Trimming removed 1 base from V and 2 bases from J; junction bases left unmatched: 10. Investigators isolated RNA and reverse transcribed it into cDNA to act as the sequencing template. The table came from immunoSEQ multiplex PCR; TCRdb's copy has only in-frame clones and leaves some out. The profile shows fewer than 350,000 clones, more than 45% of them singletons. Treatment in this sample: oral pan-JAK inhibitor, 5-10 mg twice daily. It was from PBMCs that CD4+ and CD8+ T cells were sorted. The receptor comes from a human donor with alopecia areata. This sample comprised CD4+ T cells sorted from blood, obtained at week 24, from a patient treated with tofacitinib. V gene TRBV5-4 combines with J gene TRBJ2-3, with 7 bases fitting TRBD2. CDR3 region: CASSLSLGGGNTDTQYF. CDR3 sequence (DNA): TGTGCCAGCAGCTTGTCGTTGGGCGGGGGAAACACAGATACGCAGTATTTT. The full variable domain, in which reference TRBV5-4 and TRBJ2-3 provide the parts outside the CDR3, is ETGVTQSPTHLIKTRGQQVTLRCSSQSGHNTVSWYQQALGQGPQFIFQYYREEENGRGNFPPRFSGLQFPNYSSELNVNALELDDSALYLCASSLSLGGGNTDTQYFGPGTRLTVL.